This TCR beta chain was found in a study of cytomegalovirus exposure and HLA in healthy donors. Points from the study as a whole: An ancestry cluster, one associated with Asian ancestry, reportedly showed fewer N-insertions than the approximately 660-donor mean in a later analysis. Some TCR beta chains (around 160 of them) were listed as cytomegalovirus-associated. Within an earlier analysis, most TCR beta V segments proved productive either about 90% or about 30% of the time.

In the case of this clone: The antigen remains unidentified.

The primer mix had 60 Vbeta and 13 Jbeta primers. As handled by the study authors: As a later analysis found, there were 70 million to 100 million unique TCR beta chains, of which roughly 11 million were shared. The protocol was immunoSEQ multiplex PCR, while the TCRdb copy is restricted to in-frame clones and leaves out a portion. V and J calls and clone size are given by that table; D and trimming were obtained from the DNA. The sample yields 95,000 to 130,000 clones, approximately 70% seen once. CDR1 SGHAT and CDR2 FQNNGV come from the germline V gene. CDR3 length: 12 residues. The V gene lost 5 bases and the J gene lost 6 bases, with 8 bases spanning the gap.

V usage is TRBV11-2 and J usage is TRBJ2-1; the D is unclear. Specimen: PBMCs. The sequence was collected from a woman aged 40 to 49 in good health and CMV-seropositive. CDR3: CASSPLSNEQFF. For the CDR3, the DNA is TGTGCCAGCAGCCCCCTGTCCAATGAGCAGTTCTTC.